This T cell receptor beta chain was captured in a study of CD8+ T cells in alopecia areata. V dropped 5 bases and J dropped 1 base, with 14 bases sitting between them. The CDR3 is 16 amino acids. Germline V gene data show CDR1 as LGHNA and CDR2 as YNFKEQ. The treatment is: oral pan-JAK inhibitor, 5-10 mg twice daily. Reverse transcribed after extraction, RNA yielded cDNA as the sequencing template. The data were produced by immunoSEQ multiplex PCR, yet TCRdb's version contains in-frame clones alone and is incomplete. This sample has 180,000 or so clones; roughly 46% occur once, and the top ten carry over 9%.

This chain connects TRBV4-2 to TRBJ2-2, with D perhaps given as TRBD1 or TRBD2 (5 bases each). The source material was CD8+ T cells sorted from blood, sampled at week 52, from a patient treated with tofacitinib. The source of this sequence is a human donor with alopecia areata. The CDR3 sequence: CASSFFRERNTGELFF. For the CDR3, the DNA is TGTGCCAGCAGCTTCTTCAGGGAGCGGAACACCGGGGAGCTGTTTTTT.